This T cell receptor beta chain was sequenced for a study of blood T cell repertoires in COVID-19. Study as a whole: Whether acute or convalescent, the COVID-19 samples came from the United States, Italy and Spain. T cells, B-cell-depleted T cells, or PBMCs provided the cDNA or gDNA that served as material.

Authors' processing steps: Amplification of reference gene primers was used by the study to estimate nucleated cell counts. Data came from immunoSEQ multiplex PCR; TCRdb stores just in-frame clones and leaves some out. V and J calls and clone size are as listed in that table; D and trimming were resolved from the DNA. The sample has about 90,000 clones; about three quarters are singletons. This CDR3 is built from 13 residues. V was pared by 5 bases and J by 3 bases, with 10 bases between. The germline V gene has CDR1 LNHDA and CDR2 SQIVND (reference sequence). The receptor's source is a woman aged 80 or older with acute or convalescent COVID-19. The chain is built from TRBV19 and TRBJ2-5; D ambiguous. The sample taken for sequencing was peripheral blood. As DNA, the CDR3 is TGTGCCAGTAGTGCATACACAGAAGAGACCCAGTACTTC. Amino acid sequence: CASSAYTEETQYF.